A single TCR beta chain is shown here with its context. Its antigen remains unknown. The data derive from a study of T cells expressing NK-cell markers. Study background: Obtained from sorted CD3+CD56+NKG2C+, CD3+CD56+NKG2C- and CD3+CD56-NKG2C+ T cells were the TCR beta repertoires. General observations from the study: Certain NKG2C+ T cell clones were expanded, and their HCMV specificity remained unclear.

Germline CDR1 is MNHNY and CDR2 is SVGAGI (reference sequence). The CDR3 covers 17 residues. For each CDR3 protein, TCRdb gives one entry from its re-call of the 5' RACE reads, without DNA. The sample spans roughly 390,000 distinct CDR3 sequences; the ten largest clones claim approximately 12%. This receptor was obtained from a woman in her fifties or sixties in good health. The rearrangement joins TRBV6-6 to TRBJ2-1; TCRdb's assignment of TRBD2 cannot be checked, as there is no DNA. The sequenced sample was blood T cells: a sorted CD56 or NKG2C T cell subset, CD4+ or CD8+ T cells, or bulk PBMC T cells (not recorded which). CDR3: CASSYWGGRHAYNEQFF.